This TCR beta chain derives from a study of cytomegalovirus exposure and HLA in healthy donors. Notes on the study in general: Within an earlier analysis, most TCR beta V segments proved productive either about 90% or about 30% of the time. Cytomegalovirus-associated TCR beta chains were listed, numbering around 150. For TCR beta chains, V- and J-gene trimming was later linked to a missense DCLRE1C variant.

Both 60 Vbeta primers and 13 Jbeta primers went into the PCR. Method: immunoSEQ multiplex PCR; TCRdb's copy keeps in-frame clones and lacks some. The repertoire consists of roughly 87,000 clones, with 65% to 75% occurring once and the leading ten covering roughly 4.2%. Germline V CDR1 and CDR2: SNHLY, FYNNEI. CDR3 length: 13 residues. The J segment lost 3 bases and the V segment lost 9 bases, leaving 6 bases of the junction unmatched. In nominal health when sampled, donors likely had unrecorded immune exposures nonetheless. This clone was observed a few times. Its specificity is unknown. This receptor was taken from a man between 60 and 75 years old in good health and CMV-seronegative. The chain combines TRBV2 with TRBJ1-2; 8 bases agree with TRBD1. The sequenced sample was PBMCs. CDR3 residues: CASGGTGHYGYTF. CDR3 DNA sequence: TGTGCCAGTGGGGGGACAGGCCACTATGGCTACACCTTC.